This note documents a single TCR beta chain sequence. In the source study's methods: Counts of nucleated cells, estimated from reference gene primer amplification, were obtained. Generated by immunoSEQ multiplex PCR, the TCRdb table keeps only in-frame clones and is missing some. The V and J calls and the clone size are those of that table, but D and trimming were determined from the DNA. This table has 350,000 to 400,000 clones, 80% to 90% appearing once. This CDR3 has 14 residues. Trimming left V 5 bases short and J 10 bases short, with 15 bases between. Germline assignment: CDR1 SGHAT and CDR2 FQDESV (reference sequence). This sample was included in a study of blood T cell repertoires in COVID-19. Study-wide context: The cDNA or gDNA used as material had been derived from T cells, B-cell-depleted T cells, or PBMCs.

Either two negative PCRs, clearance, or symptom resolution qualified Cohort 3 donors as recovered. The specimen was PBMCs or T cells enriched from blood (not recorded which). This receptor was identified in a young man who had recovered from COVID-19. This chain links TRBV11-1 with TRBJ1-6; TRBD1 might be the D (6 bases). CDR3 amino acids: CASSGTGFGSPLHF. For the CDR3, the DNA is TGTGCCAGCAGCGGTACAGGGTTCGGGTCACCCCTCCACTTT.